The T cell receptor beta chain under discussion was sequenced for a study of blood T cell repertoires in COVID-19. Recruitment covered under 25 US areas and drew participants whose ages spanned roughly 18 to 100 years. V lost 9 bases and J lost 8, with 23 bases in between. This CDR3 has 14 residues. Germline CDR1 MNHEY, CDR2 SVGAGI. The table came from immunoSEQ multiplex PCR; TCRdb's copy has only in-frame clones and leaves some out. The table has a few hundred thousand clones, around 85% seen once; the top ten hold about 3.1%. The chain links TRBV6-5 to TRBJ2-7, with D perhaps TRBD2 (5 bases). Sequenced sample: PBMCs or T cells enriched from blood (not recorded which). This receptor was taken from a woman aged 50 to 60 in a cohort exposed to, infected with or recovered from COVID-19 (not recorded which). The CDR3 DNA is TGTGCCAGTCTACACATCACGGGAAATGCTCAGCAGTACTTC. Translation: CASLHITGNAQQYF.